The 17 T cell receptor beta chains below all came from one sample that was sequenced in a study of blood T cells in healthy people across ages. A J-beta primer mix and a sample-barcoded 5' primer were used in a second PCR of about 7 to 12 cycles. Using its own MiXCR run on the 5' RACE reads, TCRdb lists one record per CDR3 protein. The table lists some 1.5 million distinct CDR3 sequences, 28% of them singletons. What was sequenced was blood. These receptors came from a woman under 40 in good health.

The gene calls are TRBV7-2 and TRBJ2-3; no firm D call. In germline, CDR1 is SGHTA, CDR2 FQGNSA. The CDR3 consists of 15 residues. V was cut by 2 bases and J by 6 bases, with 15 bases left in between. This CDR3 is CASSLFILDTDTQYF. CDR3 DNA sequence: TGTGCCAGCAGCTTATTTATCCTCGACACCGATACGCAGTATTTT.

This clonotype was seen a few times. The chain couples TRBV7-3 to TRBJ2-5; D possibly corresponds to TRBD2 (6 bases). CDR3 length: 15 residues. Germline V lookup: CDR1 SGHTA, CDR2 FQGTGA. V lost 5 bases and J lost 7, with 20 bases in between. Here the CDR3 DNA reads TGTGCCAGCAGCGCCTCCGGAGGGAAAGGCTCGACCCAGTACTTC. This translates into CASSASGGKGSTQYF.

The gene calls are TRBV3-1 and TRBJ2-1; the D is unclear. The germline V gene encodes CDR1 LGHDT and CDR2 YNNKEL (reference sequence). This CDR3 has 14 amino acids. V dropped 3 bases and J dropped 3 bases, with 9 bases sitting between them. DNA for the CDR3: TGTGCCAGCAGCCACGATGGGGACTACAATGAGCAGTTCTTC. Residues: CASSHDGDYNEQFF.

The chain is built from TRBV20-1 and TRBJ2-1, with TRBD2 matching over 14 bases. The CDR3 totals 16 residues. With V trimmed by 6 bases and J by 6 bases, 10 bases remained unmatched. The germline V gene has CDR1 DFQATT and CDR2 SNEGSKA (reference sequence). Written as DNA, the CDR3 is TGCAGTGCAAAACGACTAGCGGGAGGGCCTCTCAATGAGCAGTTCTTC. Translation: CSAKRLAGGPLNEQFF.

This clonotype was recorded a few times. This chain joins TRBV7-7 and TRBJ2-1, with 12 nucleotides matching TRBD1. The CDR3 extends over 15 amino acids. V was pared by 5 bases and J by 8 bases, with 7 bases of the junction left unmatched. Germline V gives CDR1 SSHAT, CDR2 FNYEAQ (reference sequence). The CDR3 DNA reads as TGTGCCAGCAGCATGGGACAGGGGGCTTGGGATGAGCAGTTCTTC. This sequence encodes CASSMGQGAWDEQFF.

This clonotype showed up just a few times. The chain joins TRBV6-2 or TRBV6-3 to TRBJ2-7; D is possibly TRBD2 (5 bases). Trimming removed 10 bases from V and 2 bases from J, with 12 bases in between. CDR1 MNHEY and CDR2 SVGEGT come from the germline V gene. The length of the CDR3 is 12 residues. The CDR3 DNA follows: TGTGCCACCACCGAGGGTCCCTACGAGCAGTACTTC. This gives the protein CATTEGPYEQYF.

This chain uses TRBV28 with TRBJ2-3; possible D gene TRBD2, 6 bases. Germline loops: CDR1 MDHEN, CDR2 SYDVKM. With 5 bases removed from V and 6 bases from J, the gap between germline ends came to 21 bases. The CDR3 has 16 residues. The CDR3 region is CASSPWGLGIGDTQYF. CDR3 nucleotide sequence: TGTGCCAGCAGTCCCTGGGGACTGGGAATTGGTGATACGCAGTATTTT. The full variable domain, completed using reference TRBV28 and TRBJ2-3, is DVKVTQSSRYLVKRTGEKVFLECVQDMDHENMFWYRQDPGLGLRLIYFSYDVKMKEKGDIPEGYSVSREKKERFSLILESASTNQTSMYLCASSPWGLGIGDTQYFGPGTRLTVL.

This CDR3 reads CASSAPGRLYGYTF. The DNA for the CDR3 is TGTGCCAGCAGCGCTCCGGGACGTCTTTATGGCTACACCTTC. The rearrangement uses TRBV7-2 and TRBJ1-2; D might be TRBD1 (5 bases). The CDR3 consists of 14 residues. CDR1 is SGHTA, CDR2 FQGNSA, per germline. Deletions cut 5 bases from V and 5 bases from J, with 15 bases between.

This chain connects TRBV9 to TRBJ2-7, with 13 bases lining up with TRBD2. The CDR3 loop spans 15 amino acids. The V and J ends lost 4 bases and 6 bases, in that order; junction bases with no gene match: 7. From germline, CDR1 is SGDLS and CDR2 YYNGEE. The CDR3 here is CASSPGLAGDLEQYF. The CDR3 DNA reads as TGTGCCAGCAGCCCAGGACTAGCGGGAGACCTCGAGCAGTACTTC.

This chain joins TRBV5-5 and TRBJ2-2; 7 nucleotides match TRBD1. After removal of 4 bases from V and 1 base from J, the junction contained 10 bases not matched to a gene. There are 17 residues in the CDR3. In germline, CDR1 is SGHKS, CDR2 YYEKEE (reference sequence). CDR3 in amino acids: CASSPLQGSGNTGELFF. CDR3 in DNA: TGTGCCAGCAGCCCCCTACAGGGGTCGGGGAACACCGGGGAGCTGTTTTTT.

This clonotype was found many times. The gene calls are TRBV24-1 and TRBJ2-7; tentative D call: TRBD2 (7 bases). Germline V gene sequence: CDR1 KGHDR, CDR2 SFDVKD. V was trimmed by 3 bases and J by 0 bases, leaving 11 bases between them. The CDR3 has 15 amino acids. CDR3 DNA: TGTGCCACCAGTGATGGGGAGGGGGACTCCTACGAGCAGTACTTC. This codes for CATSDGEGDSYEQYF.

The chain has TRBV6-2 or TRBV6-3 and TRBJ2-7; D ambiguous. This CDR3 has 13 residues. Germline V gene sequence: CDR1 MNHEY, CDR2 SVGEGT. V was trimmed by 4 bases and J by 3 bases, leaving 10 bases between them. The CDR3 coding sequence is TGTGCCAGCAGTTCCTCTAGGATCTACGAGCAGTACTTC. This encodes CASSSSRIYEQYF.

V is TRBV6-2 or TRBV6-3 and J is TRBJ1-1, with D maybe TRBD1 (6 bases). The CDR3 spans 13 residues. V was pared by 7 bases and J by 5 bases, with 14 bases between. Germline V lookup: CDR1 MNHEY, CDR2 SVGEGT. The CDR3 is CASTSRGGTEAFF. The CDR3 DNA reads as TGTGCCAGCACTTCGAGGGGGGGGACTGAAGCTTTCTTT.

This clonotype was recorded many times. This sequence joins TRBV12-3 or TRBV12-4 and TRBJ1-2, with D possibly matching TRBD1 (5 bases). This CDR3 spans 15 amino acids. Trimming removed 5 bases from V and 5 bases from J, with 18 bases in between. The CDR3 bases are TGTGCCAGCAGTCCATCCCGGGACGCAAGTTATGGCTACACCTTC. This sequence encodes CASSPSRDASYGYTF.

The chain couples TRBV5-5 to TRBJ2-2; TRBD1 might be the D (6 bases). This CDR3 has 16 amino acids. The germline V gene encodes CDR1 SGHKS and CDR2 YYEKEE (reference sequence). The germline V and J ends were trimmed by 4 bases and 4 bases, with 17 bases remaining between them. CDR3 coding DNA: TGTGCCAGCAGCGCGGGCTGGGGGCGAGGCACCGGGGAGCTGTTTTTT. It yields the protein CASSAGWGRGTGELFF.

This clonotype was observed a few times. This chain links TRBV25-1 with TRBJ2-3, with 11 bases aligning to TRBD2. Germline-derived CDR1 and CDR2 are MGHDK and SYGVNS. The CDR3 length is 17 residues. Trimming cost V 0 bases and J 5 bases; bases outside gene matches: 7. CDR3 residues: CASSEYITSGGGDTQYF. The CDR3 DNA is TGTGCCAGCAGTGAATATATCACTAGCGGGGGAGGAGATACGCAGTATTTT.

This rearrangement joins TRBV3-1 to TRBJ2-3; D uncertain. CDR3 size: 15 residues. From germline, CDR1 is LGHDT and CDR2 YNNKEL (reference sequence). V lost 4 bases, J lost 8 bases, and 19 bases lay in between. The CDR3 protein is CASSPVGTDPVTQYF. In DNA, the CDR3 is TGTGCCAGCAGCCCCGTGGGTACAGACCCGGTTACGCAGTATTTT.